The 8 T cell receptor beta chains in this list originate from one sample, sequenced in a study of blood T cell repertoires in COVID-19. Produced via immunoSEQ multiplex PCR; TCRdb's table is partial and in-frame only. The sample includes approximately 170,000 clones, 83% of them seen just once. The sequencing input was peripheral blood. All receptors derive from a woman aged 80 or over with acute or convalescent COVID-19.

The count of this clone is one. The rearrangement uses TRBV5-1 and TRBJ2-2; D is possibly TRBD1 (5 bases). The ends were cut back, 0 bases at V and 6 bases at J, with 15 bases in the middle. The CDR3 totals 16 residues. Germline V gene lookup returns CDR1 SGHRS and CDR2 YFSETQ. The CDR3 spells CASSLDPSLGAGELFF. The CDR3 DNA reads as TGCGCCAGCAGCTTGGACCCCTCTTTAGGGGCCGGGGAGCTGTTTTTT.

The rearrangement links TRBV9 to TRBJ2-1, with TRBD2 matching 10 bases. The CDR3 runs to 19 residues. The germline gives CDR1 SGDLS, CDR2 YYNGEE. V gave up 4 bases and J gave up 0 bases; unmatched junction bases: 13. The chain's CDR3 is CASSRRPGLATSSYNEQFF. As DNA, the CDR3 is TGTGCCAGCAGCCGGAGACCGGGACTAGCGACGAGCTCCTACAATGAGCAGTTCTTC.

This rearrangement joins TRBV9 to TRBJ1-1; 7 nucleotides agree with TRBD1. Germline V gives CDR1 SGDLS, CDR2 YYNGEE. Trimming took 4 bases from V and 7 from J; bases not matched to a gene: 10. This CDR3 has 14 amino acids. The chain's CDR3 is CASSYSGTVGEAFF. DNA for the CDR3: TGTGCCAGCAGCTACTCAGGGACAGTAGGTGAAGCTTTCTTT.

This chain uses TRBV7-2 with TRBJ2-2; a weak D match, TRBD2 (6 bases). The CDR3 has 15 amino acids. Per the germline V gene, CDR1 is SGHTA and CDR2 is FQGNSA. With 1 base removed from V and 7 bases from J, the gap between germline ends came to 13 bases. CDR3 nucleotides: TGTGCCAGCAGCTTAGAGGGCGGGATTAACGGGGAGCTGTTTTTT. Encoded protein: CASSLEGGINGELFF.

This clone came up a few times. The chain is built from TRBV28 and TRBJ1-1, with D unclear. V shed 4 bases and J shed 6 bases, with 12 bases lying between them. The CDR3 sequence is 13 residues long. Per the germline V gene, CDR1 is MDHEN and CDR2 is SYDVKM. The CDR3 DNA follows: TGTGCCAGCAGTTATACCCGGGGTTCTGAAGCTTTCTTT. Amino acid sequence: CASSYTRGSEAFF.

The gene calls are TRBV29-1 and TRBJ2-1, with D tentatively TRBD1 (6 bases). Germline loops: CDR1 SQVTM, CDR2 ANQGSEA. Trimming stripped 3 bases from V and 1 base from J, with 7 bases between. The CDR3 totals 13 residues. The CDR3 protein is CSVDQGSYNEQFF. The CDR3 coding sequence is TGCAGCGTTGATCAGGGGTCCTACAATGAGCAGTTCTTC.

This chain joins TRBV12-3 or TRBV12-4 and TRBJ2-7, with D unresolved. The CDR3 sequence is 11 residues long. V shed 3 bases and J shed 3 bases, with 3 bases lying between them. The CDR3 DNA reads TGTGCCAGCAGTTTTCTCTACGAGCAGTACTTC. Translation gives CASSFLYEQYF.

The CDR3 region has the DNA TGTGCCAGTAGTGTCACTAGCGGGAGGCCAGATACGCAGTATTTT. Encoded protein: CASSVTSGRPDTQYF. J is TRBJ2-3 and V is TRBV19, with 12 nucleotides matching TRBD2. V was clipped by 5 bases and J by 4 bases; unmatched bases: 4. From germline, CDR1 is LNHDA and CDR2 SQIVND (reference sequence). The CDR3 totals 15 residues.